These 16 T cell receptor beta chains were all obtained from the same sample, sequenced in a study of T cells in Graves' hyperthyroidism and ophthalmopathy. Researchers amplified the TCR beta CDR3 regions from RNA transcripts. HTBI primers drove first-round RT-PCR of the TCR CDR3. TCRdb processed the multiplex PCR reads anew with MiXCR; each CDR3 protein has one entry. The sample records 330,000 or so distinct CDR3 sequences, roughly 19% being singletons. Specimen: blood. The source of these receptors is a man aged 50 to 60 with Graves' ophthalmopathy.

This clonotype was counted at least ten times. This sequence joins TRBV11-3 and TRBJ2-7, with D perhaps matching TRBD1 (6 bases). The germline CDR1 and CDR2 sequences are SGHNT and YENEEA. With 5 bases removed from V and 7 bases from J, the gap between germline ends came to 15 bases. The CDR3 contains 13 residues. The CDR3 spells CASSLQGPGEQYF. The CDR3 region has the DNA TGTGCCAGCAGCCTACAGGGTCCGGGGGAGCAGTACTTC.

J is TRBJ2-1 and V is TRBV20-1; 7 bases map to TRBD2. V shed 1 base, J shed 1 base, and the junction held 1 base outside the gene matches. Germline V CDR1 and CDR2: DFQATT, SNEGSKA (reference sequence). This CDR3 is 14 amino acids long. CDR3 nucleotide sequence: TGCAGTGCTAGAGTGGGGGGGTCCTACAATGAGCAGTTCTTC. It encodes CSARVGGSYNEQFF.

In this sample, this clonotype turned up many times. The chain is built from TRBV28 and TRBJ2-2; 12 bases align to TRBD1. This CDR3 has 16 residues. V gave up 6 bases and J gave up 5 bases; unmatched junction bases: 7. CDR1 MDHEN and CDR2 SYDVKM come from the germline V gene. The CDR3 loop reads CASRPEGQGATGELFF. The CDR3, as DNA: TGTGCCAGCAGACCCGAGGGACAGGGGGCGACCGGGGAGCTGTTTTTT.

This clonotype was seen more than once but under ten times. The V and J genes are TRBV9 and TRBJ1-2; D call uncertain. V lost 4 bases, J lost 5 bases, and 12 bases lay in between. The CDR3 has 13 amino acids. Germline V CDR1 and CDR2: SGDLS, YYNGEE. CDR3 sequence (DNA): TGTGCCAGCAGCCCGGAGGGAGAGTATGGCTACACCTTC. Its protein product is CASSPEGEYGYTF.

This clonotype showed up just a few times. The chain recombines TRBV9 with TRBJ2-3; D gene uncertain. In germline, CDR1 is SGDLS, CDR2 YYNGEE. Trimming cost V 6 bases and J 4 bases, with 15 bases left between them. The CDR3 runs 14 residues. In DNA, the CDR3 is TGTGCCAGCACCATAGACCCTGCGGCAGATACGCAGTATTTT. Translating gives CASTIDPAADTQYF. Based on the CDR3 plus reference TRBV9 and TRBJ2-3, the full variable domain is DSGVTQTPKHLITATGQRVTLRCSPRSGDLSVYWYQQSLDQGLQFLIQYYNGEERAKGNILERFSAQQFPDLHSELNLSSLELGDSALYFCASTIDPAADTQYFGPGTRLTVL.

The chain recombines TRBV6-1 with TRBJ2-4; 11 bases are a match to TRBD1. Germline V lookup: CDR1 MNHNS, CDR2 SASEGT. V shed 6 bases and J 9 bases; nucleotides not matched to a gene: 7. The CDR3 has 14 amino acids. The CDR3 spells CASRVTGTGGIQYF. The CDR3 nucleotides are TGTGCCAGCAGGGTAACCGGGACAGGGGGCATTCAGTACTTC.

This chain connects TRBV19 to TRBJ1-5, with TRBD1 matching over 8 bases. V lost 3 bases, J lost 3 bases, and 4 bases stayed unmatched. The germline CDR1 and CDR2 sequences are LNHDA and SQIVND (reference sequence). The length of the CDR3 is 15 residues. The CDR3 DNA reads TGTGCCAGTAGTATTCAGGGGGCCGTCAATCAGCCCCAGCATTTT. This sequence encodes CASSIQGAVNQPQHF.

This clonotype was recorded many times. The chain carries TRBV6-2 or TRBV6-3 and TRBJ1-5, with D maybe TRBD1 (6 bases). The CDR3 is 14 residues long. With 6 bases removed from V and 7 bases from J, the gap between germline ends came to 16 bases. The V gene's germline CDR1 is MNHEY and CDR2 SVGEGT. The CDR3 DNA follows: TGTGCCAGCAGACGAGGGGGGGGCCGGCAGCCCCAGCATTTT. Translation: CASRRGGGRQPQHF.

This clonotype turned up a few times. CDR3 region: CASSSIRGTGETQYF. The CDR3 DNA reads as TGTGCCAGTAGTAGTATCCGGGGGACAGGAGAGACCCAGTACTTC. This rearrangement joins TRBV19 to TRBJ2-5; 8 positions match TRBD1. Germline V gene data show CDR1 as LNHDA and CDR2 as SQIVND (reference sequence). This CDR3 comprises 15 residues. The ends lost 4 bases at V and 4 bases at J; junction bases unmatched: 8.

This clonotype came up many times. This chain joins TRBV27 and TRBJ2-5, with 7 bases that match TRBD2. Per germline, CDR1 MNHEY and CDR2 SMNVEV (reference sequence). The CDR3 covers 13 residues. Trimming at V came to 2 bases and at J to 5 bases, leaving 2 bases not matched to a gene. Here the CDR3 reads CASSLEGGETQYF. DNA for the CDR3: TGTGCCAGCAGTTTAGAGGGAGGGGAGACCCAGTACTTC.

The chain links TRBV19 to TRBJ2-7; TRBD1 aligns across 9 bases. This CDR3 contains 15 residues. With V trimmed by 3 bases and J by 5 bases, 8 bases remained unmatched. In germline, CDR1 is LNHDA, CDR2 SQIVND (reference sequence). CDR3 amino acids: CASSIQPGQGHEQYF. The DNA for the CDR3 is TGTGCCAGTAGTATCCAACCGGGACAGGGCCACGAGCAGTACTTC.

This clonotype was seen a few times. The chain joins TRBV29-1 to TRBJ1-5; no firm D call. In germline, CDR1 is SQVTM, CDR2 ANQGSEA. This CDR3 region has 12 residues. Between the trimmed V and J ends, which lost 4 bases and 0 bases, there was a span of 4 bases. Here the CDR3 reads CSVGDSNQPQHF. The DNA for the CDR3 is TGCAGCGTTGGAGATAGCAATCAGCCCCAGCATTTT.

This clonotype was recorded at least ten times. The rearrangement uses TRBV7-9 and TRBJ2-3; 12 nucleotides match TRBD2. Trimming at V came to 5 bases and at J to 1 base, leaving 4 bases not matched to a gene. CDR1 and CDR2 (germline): SEHNR, FQNEAQ (reference sequence). This CDR3 has 16 amino acids. For the CDR3, the DNA is TGTGCCAGCAGCCCACTAGCGGGAGGACGCACAGATACGCAGTATTTT. Amino acid sequence: CASSPLAGGRTDTQYF.

At least ten counts were recorded for this clonotype. The rearrangement joins TRBV3-1 to TRBJ2-1; 7 bases fit TRBD2. Germline assignment: CDR1 LGHDT and CDR2 YNNKEL (reference sequence). The CDR3 runs to 10 residues. Trimming removed 7 bases from V and 15 bases from J; junction bases left unmatched: 6. CDR3 protein: CASKSGRLFF. The CDR3 nucleotides read TGTGCCAGCAAGTCCGGGAGGCTGTTCTTC.

In its sample, this clonotype was seen a few times. This chain joins TRBV6-1 and TRBJ2-3, with 9 bases matching TRBD2. V lost 5 bases and J lost 7; bases outside the gene matches: 16. The CDR3 sequence is 17 residues long. Per germline, CDR1 MNHNS and CDR2 SASEGT. The CDR3 DNA reads as TGTGCCAGCAGTAAATTCGCGGCGGGAGGGCCGGATTATACGCAGTATTTT. It codes for CASSKFAAGGPDYTQYF.

This clonotype was detected only a few times. V and J are TRBV28 and TRBJ1-3; TRBD1 is a possible D gene (6 bases). Looked up from germline, CDR1 is MDHEN and CDR2 is SYDVKM. V gave up 1 base and J gave up 4 bases, with 14 bases separating them. CDR3 length: 16 amino acids. CDR3 bases: TGTGCCAGCAGTTTATTCGGGGGCGCGCACGGAAACACCATATATTTT. It specifies CASSLFGGAHGNTIYF.